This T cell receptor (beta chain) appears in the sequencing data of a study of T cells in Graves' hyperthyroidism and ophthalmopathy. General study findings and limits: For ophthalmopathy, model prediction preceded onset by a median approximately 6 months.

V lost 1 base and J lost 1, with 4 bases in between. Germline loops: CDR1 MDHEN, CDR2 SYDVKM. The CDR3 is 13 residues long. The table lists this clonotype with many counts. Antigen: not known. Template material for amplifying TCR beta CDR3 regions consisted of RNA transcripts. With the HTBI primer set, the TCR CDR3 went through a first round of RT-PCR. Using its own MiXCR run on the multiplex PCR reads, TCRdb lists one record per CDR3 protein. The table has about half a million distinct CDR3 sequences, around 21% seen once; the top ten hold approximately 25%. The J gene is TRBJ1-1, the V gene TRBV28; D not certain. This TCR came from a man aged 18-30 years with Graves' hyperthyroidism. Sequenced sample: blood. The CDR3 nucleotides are TGTGCCAGCAGTTTATTCAAGAACACTGAAGCTTTCTTT. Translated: CASSLFKNTEAFF.